A single sample gave rise to the 21 T cell receptor beta chains below, sequenced in a study of molecular identifiers for immune sequencing clone quantification. TCRdb processed the PCR reads anew with MiXCR; each CDR3 protein has one entry. Seen here are some 580,000 distinct CDR3 sequences, 25% observed once, and the top ten hold 0.7% to 0.95%. The material sequenced was naive CD8+ T cells from blood, with Jurkat cell RNA spiked in. Subset noted: FACS-sorted CD8+CD4-CCR7+CD45RA+ naive T cells. Source of these receptors: a human donor in good health. Some libraries in this study had Jurkat cell RNA spiked in.

The chain combines TRBV18 with TRBJ2-7; 9 positions match TRBD2. Germline lookup yields CDR1 KGHSH and CDR2 LQKENI. With V trimmed by 3 bases and J by 5 bases, 8 bases remained unmatched. The CDR3 runs to 15 residues. DNA of the CDR3: TGTGCCAGCTCACCGGGCGGGGGGGCTCTCAACGAGCAGTACTTC. Its translation is CASSPGGGALNEQYF.

This clonotype was seen many times. J is TRBJ1-5 and V is TRBV2; TRBD1 is a possible D gene (6 bases). This CDR3 has 14 amino acids. Trimming took off 6 bases at V and 4 bases at J, with 13 bases between the two ends. Looked up from germline, CDR1 is SNHLY and CDR2 is FYNNEI. As DNA, the CDR3 is TGTGCCAGCAGCGGGACACCGAATAATCAGCCCCAGCATTTT. This encodes CASSGTPNNQPQHF.

The chain joins TRBV28 to TRBJ1-5; no reliable D call. The CDR3 is 16 amino acids. Trimming took 2 bases from V and 2 from J, leaving 13 bases between them. CDR1 and CDR2 (germline): MDHEN, SYDVKM. CDR3 sequence: CASSLDLRACNQPQHF. CDR3 DNA: TGTGCCAGCAGTTTAGATCTACGGGCTTGCAATCAGCCCCAGCATTTT. Filled out from reference TRBV28 and TRBJ1-5, the complete variable domain reads DVKVTQSSRYLVKRTGEKVFLECVQDMDHENMFWYRQDPGLGLRLIYFSYDVKMKEKGDIPEGYSVSREKKERFSLILESASTNQTSMYLCASSLDLRACNQPQHFGDGTRLSIL.

This clonotype was seen repeatedly, ten times or more. The chain's CDR3 is CASNPGGVEAFF. As DNA, the CDR3 is TGTGCCAGCAACCCAGGGGGAGTCGAAGCTTTCTTT. This chain links TRBV7-2 with TRBJ1-1, with 7 positions matching TRBD1. The V and J ends lost 7 bases and 8 bases, in that order; junction bases with no gene match: 7. The CDR3 spans 12 residues. Germline V lookup: CDR1 SGHTA, CDR2 FQGNSA. The entire variable domain, with the rest obtained from reference TRBV7-2 and TRBJ1-1, is as follows: GAGVSQSPSNKVTEKGKDVELRCDPISGHTALYWYRQSLGQGLEFLIYFQGNSAPDKSGLPSDRFSAERTGGSVSTLTIQRTQQEDSAVYLCASNPGGVEAFFGQGTRLTVV.

The rearrangement links TRBV5-1 to TRBJ2-5; 7 bases line up with TRBD1. The CDR3 has 18 residues. Per germline, CDR1 SGHRS and CDR2 YFSETQ. Unmatched junction bases numbered 20, after V lost 0 bases and J lost 9 bases. The CDR3 nucleotides read TGCGCCAGCAGCTTGGAAGAAAGGACGGGACAGTCGAGCGTGGCCCAGTACTTC. It encodes CASSLEERTGQSSVAQYF.

This clonotype was recorded many times. The chain employs TRBV7-8 and TRBJ1-1, with D tentatively TRBD1 (6 bases). The V end was cut by 6 bases, the J end by 2 bases, with 13 bases between. The germline gives CDR1 SGHVS, CDR2 FQNEAQ. The CDR3 loop spans 14 amino acids. The CDR3 nucleotides read TGTGCCAGCAGGGAAGGGACACTTAACACTGAAGCTTTCTTT. This codes for CASREGTLNTEAFF.

V is TRBV4-3 and J is TRBJ1-6; tentative D call: TRBD1 (6 bases). The CDR3 totals 16 residues. Germline loops: CDR1 LGHNA, CDR2 YSLEER. Trimming pared 2 bases from V and 6 bases from J, leaving 14 bases between. The CDR3 loop is CASSQSRGGGNSPLHF. The CDR3 DNA sequence: TGCGCCAGCAGCCAATCCAGAGGGGGGGGTAATTCACCCCTCCACTTT.

Many counts were recorded for this clonotype. The chain combines TRBV28 with TRBJ1-5, with D tentatively TRBD1 (5 bases). Germline CDR1 and CDR2: MDHEN and SYDVKM. V shed 6 bases and J shed 8 bases, with 20 bases lying between them. The CDR3 is 15 amino acids. The CDR3 DNA reads TGTGCCAGCAGCTCGCGGGGCCCGCAAGTTGAGCCCCAGCATTTT. Amino acid sequence: CASSSRGPQVEPQHF.

The table lists this clonotype with many counts. The gene calls are TRBV7-2 and TRBJ1-1; D gene uncertain. Deletions cut 7 bases from V and 0 bases from J, with 9 bases between. Per germline, CDR1 SGHTA and CDR2 FQGNSA. CDR3 length: 13 residues. The CDR3 sequence: CASTTVLNTEAFF. The CDR3 DNA reads as TGTGCCAGCACCACAGTTCTGAACACTGAAGCTTTCTTT.

This clonotype was detected a few times. The chain uses TRBV4-3 and TRBJ2-1, with 8 bases fitting TRBD2. Per the germline V gene, CDR1 is LGHNA and CDR2 is YSLEER. The CDR3 sequence is 15 residues long. Trimming removed 5 bases from V and 5 bases from J; junction bases left unmatched: 8. The CDR3 sequence: CASSYFSGADNEQFF. The DNA of the CDR3 is TGCGCCAGCAGCTACTTTAGCGGGGCAGACAATGAGCAGTTCTTC.

This clonotype was observed a few times. The rearrangement uses TRBV5-4 and TRBJ2-5; 10 positions match TRBD2. This CDR3 has 16 amino acids. Trimming at V came to 3 bases and at J to 2 bases, leaving 7 bases not matched to a gene. Germline loops: CDR1 SGHNT, CDR2 YYREEE (reference sequence). The CDR3: CASSSGLADFQETQYF. The DNA of the CDR3 is TGTGCCAGCAGCTCAGGACTAGCGGATTTTCAAGAGACCCAGTACTTC.

This clonotype was detected many times. The chain has TRBV30 and TRBJ2-5; no firm D call. Trimming shortened V by 5 bases and J by 5 bases, and 9 bases separated the two germline ends. Germline loops: CDR1 GTSNPN, CDR2 SVGIG (reference sequence). The CDR3 loop spans 11 amino acids. CDR3 residues: CAWGPLETQYF. The DNA of the CDR3 is TGTGCCTGGGGGCCCCTGGAGACCCAGTACTTC.

This clonotype was counted many times. The chain carries TRBV20-1 and TRBJ2-3; 9 bases align to TRBD2. The CDR3 sequence is 16 residues long. V dropped 0 bases and J dropped 2; count of bases not matched to a gene: 6. The germline V gene encodes CDR1 DFQATT and CDR2 SNEGSKA (reference sequence). DNA of the CDR3: TGCAGTGCTAGAGATACTAGCGGGCCTCCCACAGATACGCAGTATTTT. This codes for CSARDTSGPPTDTQYF.

The gene calls are TRBV27 and TRBJ2-1; 10 bases match TRBD2. The junction had 3 bases not matched to a gene; V was cut back by 5 bases and J by 5 bases. There are 14 residues in the CDR3. Germline V gene lookup returns CDR1 MNHEY and CDR2 SMNVEV (reference sequence). The CDR3 sequence: CASSPLAGDNEQFF. CDR3 in DNA: TGTGCCAGCAGTCCGCTAGCGGGGGACAATGAGCAGTTCTTC.

This clonotype came up once. This may come from a read error, since a much larger clone is one base off. The CDR3 does not end in the conserved phenylalanine or tryptophan, so this is likely a read error. V gene TRBV5-3 combines with J gene TRBJ1-6, with D unclear. TRBV5-3 is recorded as an ORF, its role being uncertain. The CDR3 runs 13 residues. DNA for the CDR3: TGTGCCAGCAGCTTGTCGCATAATTCACCCCTCCACTAT. The encoded protein is CASSLSHNSPLHY.

This clonotype has a handful of counts. V usage is TRBV9 and J usage is TRBJ2-7; 10 bases fit TRBD2. Germline V CDR1 and CDR2: SGDLS, YYNGEE. With 4 bases clipped from V and 4 bases from J, the junction kept 8 bases outside the gene matches. This CDR3 region has 15 residues. CDR3 sequence reads: CASSPGRAGGYEQYF. CDR3 coding DNA: TGTGCCAGCAGCCCGGGTCGAGCGGGAGGGTACGAGCAGTACTTC.

Ten or more counts support this clonotype. This chain connects TRBV20-1 to TRBJ2-7, with D possibly TRBD1 on 5 matching bases. Looked up from germline, CDR1 is DFQATT and CDR2 is SNEGSKA (reference sequence). CDR3 size: 15 residues. Trimming took off 3 bases at V and 0 bases at J, with 15 bases between the two ends. The chain's CDR3 is CSARGGTGYSYEQYF. The CDR3 DNA reads TGCAGTGCTAGGGGTGGAACAGGCTACTCCTACGAGCAGTACTTC.

This clonotype was seen ten or more times. The CDR3 sequence is CASSSLQGKPYNEQFF. The CDR3 DNA is TGTGCCAGCAGCTCCCTACAGGGGAAACCTTACAATGAGCAGTTCTTC. J is TRBJ2-1 and V is TRBV7-2; 7 nucleotides line up with TRBD1. This CDR3 spans 16 amino acids. The junction had 10 bases not matched to a gene; V was cut back by 4 bases and J by 4 bases. Germline CDR1 and CDR2: SGHTA and FQGNSA.

The chain recombines TRBV2 with TRBJ1-3; a weak D match, TRBD1 (5 bases). The CDR3 totals 14 residues. Germline V CDR1 and CDR2: SNHLY, FYNNEI. V lost 3 bases and J lost 1, with 7 bases in between. The CDR3: CASSDRGSGNTIYF. DNA for the CDR3: TGTGCCAGCAGTGATAGGGGATCTGGAAACACCATATATTTT.

This clonotype was seen a few times. This chain connects TRBV7-9 to TRBJ1-5; D uncertain. Germline values: CDR1 SEHNR, CDR2 FQNEAQ (reference sequence). The ends were cut back, 5 bases at V and 0 bases at J, with 14 bases in the middle. The CDR3 extends over 16 amino acids. The CDR3 DNA sequence: TGTGCCAGCAGCCCCGTTAGTTGGGATAGCAATCAGCCCCAGCATTTT. Its translation is CASSPVSWDSNQPQHF.

This clonotype was seen a handful of times. This chain connects TRBV28 to TRBJ1-4; D uncertain. V gave up 6 bases and J gave up 5 bases, with 13 bases separating them. The germline V gene has CDR1 MDHEN and CDR2 SYDVKM. The CDR3 is 14 amino acids. DNA for the CDR3: TGTGCCAGCAGCCTACTCGGAGGGAATGAAAAACTGTTTTTT. Amino acid sequence: CASSLLGGNEKLFF.